A selection of T cell receptor beta chains follows, all from one sample in a study of blood T cells in healthy people across ages. MiXCR, applied by TCRdb to the 5' RACE reads, yields one record per CDR3 protein. The table shows some 800,000 distinct CDR3 sequences, with 20% to 25% occurring only once. This sample was also put to use in a study of T cells of mothers and their children.

Source material: blood. The origin of the receptors is a boy younger than 18 in good health. The CDR3 runs from the conserved cysteine through the conserved F or W. D genes are given only for firm matches. Clone size is given for some rows only: seen once, a few or many times, or a class if the clone is expanded.

J gene | clone size | D gene | V gene | CDR3 protein | CDR3 DNA
TRBJ2-2 | few | - | TRBV7-3 | CASSLYPATGYGGELFF | TGTGCCAGCAGCTTATACCCCGCGACAGGATACGGCGGGGAGCTGTTTTTT
TRBJ2-1 | - | TRBD2 | TRBV18 | CASSTGTSHNEQFF | TGTGCCAGCTCGACCGGGACTAGTCACAATGAGCAGTTCTTC
TRBJ2-3 | - | TRBD2 | TRBV12-3/TRBV12-4 | CASSLTAGVKGDTQYF | TGTGCCAGCAGTTTAACAGCGGGAGTAAAGGGAGATACGCAGTATTTT
TRBJ2-1 | few | - | TRBV25-1 | CASSDPAGAHNEQFF | TGTGCCAGCAGTGATCCCGCGGGGGCTCACAATGAGCAGTTCTTC
TRBJ2-1 | - | - | TRBV7-3 | CASSLSGTPLEEQFF | TGTGCCAGCAGCTTAAGCGGGACACCGTTAGAAGAGCAGTTCTTC
TRBJ2-3 | - | - | TRBV7-2 | CASSLTQGNTDTQYF | TGTGCCAGCAGCTTGACACAGGGCAACACAGATACGCAGTATTTT
TRBJ2-1 | few | - | TRBV29-1 | CSVEVSSARYNEQFF | TGCAGCGTTGAGGTTTCGTCCGCCCGATACAATGAGCAGTTCTTC
TRBJ2-7 | few | - | TRBV4-3 | CASSQDLAPSGYEQYF | TGCGCCAGCAGCCAAGACCTAGCGCCCTCTGGTTACGAGCAGTACTTC
TRBJ2-7 | few | - | TRBV21-1 | CASSFRAGPYEQYF | TGTGCCAGCAGCTTTCGGGCAGGGCCCTACGAGCAGTACTTC
TRBJ2-7 | - | - | TRBV6-5 | CASSYGEGAYEQYF | TGTGCCAGCAGTTATGGGGAAGGGGCCTACGAGCAGTACTTC
TRBJ2-1 | - | - | TRBV27 | CASSLSNLYNEQFF | TGTGCCAGCAGTTTATCCAATCTTTACAATGAGCAGTTCTTC
TRBJ2-1 | - | TRBD2 | TRBV24-1 | CATSEASGYSYNEQFF | TGTGCCACCAGTGAGGCTAGCGGTTACTCCTACAATGAGCAGTTCTTC
TRBJ2-3 | - | - | TRBV20-1 | CSARRTETQYF | TGCAGTGCTAGACGGACTGAAACGCAGTATTTT
TRBJ1-1 | - | - | TRBV28 | CASSFPMTGNTEAFF | TGTGCCAGCAGTTTCCCGATGACAGGGAACACTGAAGCTTTCTTT
TRBJ1-2 | - | - | TRBV7-2 | CASREGQLGGGYTF | TGTGCCAGCAGGGAGGGGCAGCTCGGTGGTGGCTACACCTTC
TRBJ1-4 | few | - | TRBV4-3 | CASSQGWQATNEKLFF | TGCGCCAGCAGCCAGGGCTGGCAGGCAACTAATGAAAAACTGTTTTTT
TRBJ2-1 | - | TRBD2 | TRBV28 | CASSSPAGGQLEQFF | TGTGCCAGCAGTTCTCCAGCGGGGGGGCAACTTGAGCAGTTCTTC
TRBJ1-3 | - | - | TRBV4-3 | CASSQDYRPLSGNTIYF | TGCGCCAGCAGCCAAGACTATCGGCCCCTCTCTGGAAACACCATATATTTT
TRBJ2-7 | few | - | TRBV18 | CASSPGPTRPYEQYF | TGTGCCAGCTCACCAGGCCCGACGAGACCCTACGAGCAGTACTTC
TRBJ2-1 | few | TRBD1 | TRBV5-1 | CASSLGGQGNEQFF | TGCGCCAGCAGCTTGGGGGGACAGGGCAATGAGCAGTTCTTC
TRBJ1-1 | few | - | TRBV12-3/TRBV12-4 | CASTSSRGTEAFF | TGTGCCAGCACCTCAAGCAGGGGCACTGAAGCTTTCTTT
TRBJ2-7 | few | TRBD1 | TRBV4-3 | CASSQDAGTDYEQYF | TGCGCCAGCAGCCAAGATGCCGGGACAGACTACGAGCAGTACTTC
TRBJ2-1 | - | - | TRBV19 | CASSMIGYNEQFF | TGTGCCAGTAGTATGATCGGCTACAATGAGCAGTTCTTC
TRBJ2-3 | few | TRBD2 | TRBV10-3 | CAISEPGTGGRTGTDTQYF | TGTGCCATCAGTGAGCCGGGGACGGGGGGGCGGACCGGTACGGATACGCAGTATTTT
TRBJ1-2 | - | - | TRBV5-1 | CASSLAVSGQGYGYTF | TGCGCCAGCAGCTTGGCTGTTTCGGGGCAGGGTTATGGCTACACCTTC
TRBJ2-7 | - | TRBD2 | TRBV6-2/TRBV6-3 | CASSYSGTTSYEQYF | TGTGCCAGCAGTTACTCCGGGACTACCTCCTACGAGCAGTACTTC
TRBJ2-1 | few | - | TRBV6-1 | CASRTWRQDSYNEQFF | TGTGCCAGCAGGACCTGGAGACAGGACTCCTACAATGAGCAGTTCTTC